What follows are 14 T cell receptor beta chains derived from one specimen sequenced in a study of vaccination and CD4 T cells after COVID-19. Sequence data for DNA of cultured CD4+ T cells were generated by the Oncomine TCR Beta short-read assay. Using its own MiXCR run on the PCR reads, TCRdb lists one record per CDR3 protein. The sample consists of 9,500 to 10,000 distinct CDR3 sequences, 50% to 65% of them appearing once. No antigen has been identified for these receptors. Treatment specified: roughly 10-day PBMC culture with coronavirus spike peptide pools or control peptides (ViraFEST assay). It was before the COVID-19 pandemic (2011-2018) that the unexposed donor's CD4+ T cells were collected. The sequenced sample consisted of CD4+ T cells from blood, cultured in vitro. These receptors all stem from a human donor in good health.

This chain connects TRBV19 to TRBJ1-5, with 7 nucleotides matching TRBD1. V shed 7 bases, J shed 7 bases, and the junction held 7 bases outside the gene matches. CDR3 size: 13 residues. Germline assignment: CDR1 LNHDA and CDR2 SQIVND (reference sequence). The chain's CDR3 is CASNQGGRQPQHF. CDR3 DNA: TGTGCCAGTAACCAGGGGGGCAGGCAGCCCCAGCATTTT.

The chain employs TRBV14 and TRBJ1-1; D is ambiguous. The CDR3 contains 14 residues. Germline V CDR1 and CDR2: SGHDN, FVKESK. Trimming stripped 4 bases from V and 1 base from J, with 10 bases between. This CDR3 is CASSLRRGNTEAFF. CDR3 sequence (DNA): TGTGCCAGCAGCCTGCGACGGGGGAACACTGAAGCTTTCTTT.

The rearrangement links TRBV2 to TRBJ1-5; D unclear. V was pared by 3 bases and J by 9 bases, with 15 bases between. The CDR3 contains 14 residues. Germline CDR1 is SNHLY and CDR2 is FYNNEI. The CDR3 reads CASSDYGSRGPQHF. CDR3 DNA: TGTGCCAGCAGTGATTATGGATCGCGGGGGCCCCAGCATTTT.

The chain recombines TRBV2 with TRBJ1-5; 8 nucleotides line up with TRBD1. This CDR3 contains 13 residues. Per the germline V gene, CDR1 is SNHLY and CDR2 is FYNNEI. The junction had 7 bases not matched to a gene; V was cut back by 10 bases and J by 5 bases. The CDR3 reads CANSPGQDQPQHF. In nucleotides, the CDR3 is TGTGCCAACTCTCCGGGACAGGATCAGCCCCAGCATTTT.

This clonotype came up a few times. The chain employs TRBV6-2 or TRBV6-3 and TRBJ1-5; D may be TRBD1 (5 bases). The CDR3 totals 15 residues. Germline assignment: CDR1 MNHEY and CDR2 SVGEGT. Trimming took 7 bases from V and 6 from J, leaving 19 bases between them. The CDR3 DNA follows: TGTGCCAGCACTCAAAATCCAGGGACGGGTCAGCCCCAGCATTTT. Protein: CASTQNPGTGQPQHF.

The chain joins TRBV5-6 to TRBJ1-2, with TRBD1 identical over 7 bases. The CDR3 covers 14 residues. Germline V gene sequence: CDR1 SGHDT, CDR2 YYEEEE. Trimming cost V 4 bases and J 3 bases; bases outside gene matches: 6. The CDR3 DNA reads as TGTGCCAGCAGCCTGACAGGGATCGACTATGGCTACACCTTC. Protein product: CASSLTGIDYGYTF.

This clonotype was detected only a few times. The chain carries TRBV28 and TRBJ1-4, with a weak D call TRBD1 (5 bases). The CDR3 extends over 13 amino acids. V was pared by 5 bases and J by 7 bases, with 11 bases between. Germline loops: CDR1 MDHEN, CDR2 SYDVKM. CDR3 loop: CASSRTQFEKLFF. The CDR3 coding sequence is TGTGCCAGCAGTAGGACACAATTTGAAAAACTGTTTTTT.

The rearrangement uses TRBV6-5 and TRBJ1-5, with TRBD1 as a possible D gene (6 bases). This CDR3 has 16 residues. Germline CDR1 and CDR2: MNHEY and SVGAGI. Trimming removed 0 bases at V and 3 bases at J, with 12 bases between. The CDR3 loop reads CASSYSGQGNNQPQHF. As DNA, the CDR3 is TGTGCCAGCAGTTACTCGGGGCAGGGGAACAATCAGCCCCAGCATTTT.

Written as DNA, the CDR3 is TGCGCCAGCTGGTCAGGGCTCGAATCCTATGGCTACACCTTC. It yields the protein CASWSGLESYGYTF. The gene calls are TRBV10-2 and TRBJ1-2, with D possibly matching TRBD1 (5 bases). Germline V gene sequence: CDR1 WSHSY, CDR2 SAAADI. This CDR3 has 14 residues. Trimming took off 8 bases at V and 4 bases at J, with 17 bases between the two ends.

The V and J genes are TRBV6-1 and TRBJ2-2, with 10 bases identical to TRBD1. The V segment lost 7 bases and the J segment 7 bases; nucleotides outside the gene matches: 12. Germline CDR1 is MNHNS and CDR2 is SASEGT. The CDR3 has 16 amino acids. CDR3 nucleotide sequence: TGTGCCAGCAATCCCGCCGGGACAGGGGATTTCGGGGAGCTGTTTTTT. Its translation: CASNPAGTGDFGELFF.

The genes are TRBV7-2 and TRBJ2-7; D remains ambiguous. Trimming shortened V by 5 bases and J by 3 bases, and 11 bases separated the two germline ends. The CDR3 length is 13 residues. CDR1 is SGHTA, CDR2 FQGNSA, per germline. CDR3 sequence reads: CASSPQALYEQYF. The DNA for the CDR3 is TGTGCCAGCAGCCCACAAGCCCTCTACGAGCAGTACTTC. The whole variable domain, remainder taken from reference TRBV7-2 and TRBJ2-7, is GAGVSQSPSNKVTEKGKDVELRCDPISGHTALYWYRQSLGQGLEFLIYFQGNSAPDKSGLPSDRFSAERTGGSVSTLTIQRTQQEDSAVYLCASSPQALYEQYFGPGTRLTVT.

The chain couples TRBV5-1 to TRBJ1-2; TRBD1 agrees at 8 bases. V trimming: 0 bases; J trimming: 4 bases; junction bases outside the gene matches: 5. In germline, CDR1 is SGHRS, CDR2 YFSETQ. The CDR3 is 15 residues long. DNA for the CDR3: TGCGCCAGCAGCTTGGGGACCACAGGGGGCTATGGCTACACCTTC. As protein: CASSLGTTGGYGYTF.

The CDR3 reads CASSPAPGLYEQYF. The CDR3 DNA is TGTGCCAGCAGCCCCGCACCTGGATTGTACGAGCAGTACTTC. The V gene is TRBV5-4, the J gene TRBJ2-7; D unresolved. Per germline, CDR1 SGHNT and CDR2 YYREEE (reference sequence). CDR3 length equals 14 residues. Trimming took off 4 bases at V and 4 bases at J, with 15 bases between the two ends.

This sequence joins TRBV7-2 and TRBJ2-2; 13 bases match TRBD2. There are 16 residues in the CDR3. Germline V gene sequence: CDR1 SGHTA, CDR2 FQGNSA. With 5 bases clipped from V and 4 bases from J, the junction kept 4 bases outside the gene matches. CDR3 amino acids: CASSTSGGAGTGELFF. The DNA of the CDR3 is TGTGCCAGCAGCACTAGCGGGGGGGCGGGCACCGGGGAGCTGTTTTTT.